This T cell receptor (beta chain) was sequenced for a study of shared clonotypes between healthy human individuals. Whole-study findings and limits: Sampling included only blood; tissue repertoires likely differ.

The length of the CDR3 is 14 residues. V was pared by 2 bases and J by 3 bases, with 10 bases between. Germline V CDR1 and CDR2: SGDLS, YYNGEE. In regard to this clone: Its matching antigen is unknown.

The table came from immunoSEQ multiplex PCR; TCRdb's copy has only in-frame clones and leaves some out. The sample yields about 2 million clones, approximately 94% seen once. CD45RO-negative, CCR7-positively selected cells formed the naive CD8 fraction, excluding terminally differentiated effector memory CD45RA+ cells. Every donor, a Caucasian adult, lived in Nashville, Tennessee. This TCR came from a man aged 18-30 years in good health. The chain employs TRBV9 and TRBJ2-3; D is perhaps TRBD1 (5 bases). The sequencing sample was made of naive CD8+ T cells sorted from blood. The CDR3 loop reads CASSVKGLTDTQYF. For the CDR3, the DNA is TGTGCCAGCAGCGTGAAGGGGTTGACAGATACGCAGTATTTT.